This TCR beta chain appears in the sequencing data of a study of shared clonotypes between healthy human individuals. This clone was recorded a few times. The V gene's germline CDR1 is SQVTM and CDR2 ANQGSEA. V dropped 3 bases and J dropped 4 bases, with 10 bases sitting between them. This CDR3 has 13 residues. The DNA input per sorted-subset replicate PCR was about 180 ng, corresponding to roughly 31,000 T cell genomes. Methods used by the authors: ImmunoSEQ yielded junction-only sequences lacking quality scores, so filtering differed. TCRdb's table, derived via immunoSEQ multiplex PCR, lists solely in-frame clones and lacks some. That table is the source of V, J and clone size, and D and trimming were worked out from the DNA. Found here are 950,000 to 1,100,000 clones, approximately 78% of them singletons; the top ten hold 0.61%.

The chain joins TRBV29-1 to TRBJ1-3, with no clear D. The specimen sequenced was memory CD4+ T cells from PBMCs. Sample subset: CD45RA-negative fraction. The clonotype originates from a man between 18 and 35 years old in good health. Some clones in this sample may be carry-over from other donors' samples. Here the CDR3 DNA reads TGCAGCGTTGAGGGTCTGGAAGGAAACACCATATATTTT. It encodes CSVEGLEGNTIYF.